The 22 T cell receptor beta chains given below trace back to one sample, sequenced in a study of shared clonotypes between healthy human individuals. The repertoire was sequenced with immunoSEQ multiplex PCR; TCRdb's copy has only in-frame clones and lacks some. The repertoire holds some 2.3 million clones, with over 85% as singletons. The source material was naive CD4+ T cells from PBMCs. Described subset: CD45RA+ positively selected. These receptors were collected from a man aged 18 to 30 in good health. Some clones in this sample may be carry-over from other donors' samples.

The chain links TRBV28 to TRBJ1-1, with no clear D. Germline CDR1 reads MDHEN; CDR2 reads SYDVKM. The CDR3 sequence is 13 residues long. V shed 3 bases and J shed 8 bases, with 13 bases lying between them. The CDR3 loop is CASSLVWADEAFF. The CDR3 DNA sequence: TGTGCCAGCAGTTTGGTCTGGGCAGACGAAGCTTTCTTT. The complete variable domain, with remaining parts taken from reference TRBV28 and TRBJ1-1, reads DVKVTQSSRYLVKRTGEKVFLECVQDMDHENMFWYRQDPGLGLRLIYFSYDVKMKEKGDIPEGYSVSREKKERFSLILESASTNQTSMYLCASSLVWADEAFFGQGTRLTVV.

The CDR3 region is CASSIMVGRQQLYF. The CDR3 bases are TGTGCCAGTAGTATAATGGTCGGAAGACAGCAGCTGTACTTC. The rearrangement links TRBV19 to TRBJ2-7; tentatively, D is TRBD1 (5 bases). The germline CDR1 and CDR2 sequences are LNHDA and SQIVND (reference sequence). Trimming took 2 bases from V and 12 from J, leaving 20 bases between them. The CDR3 is 14 amino acids.

The CDR3 here is CASSTSSGITDTQYF. The CDR3 DNA reads TGTGCCAGCAGCACATCTAGCGGGATAACGGATACGCAGTATTTT. The V gene is TRBV9, the J gene TRBJ2-3, with TRBD2 matching 9 bases. Trimming removed 4 bases from V and 6 bases from J; junction bases left unmatched: 9. CDR3 length: 15 amino acids. Looked up from germline, CDR1 is SGDLS and CDR2 is YYNGEE. Looking up the rest from reference TRBV9 and TRBJ2-3 gives the full variable domain: DSGVTQTPKHLITATGQRVTLRCSPRSGDLSVYWYQQSLDQGLQFLIQYYNGEERAKGNILERFSAQQFPDLHSELNLSSLELGDSALYFCASSTSSGITDTQYFGPGTRLTVL.

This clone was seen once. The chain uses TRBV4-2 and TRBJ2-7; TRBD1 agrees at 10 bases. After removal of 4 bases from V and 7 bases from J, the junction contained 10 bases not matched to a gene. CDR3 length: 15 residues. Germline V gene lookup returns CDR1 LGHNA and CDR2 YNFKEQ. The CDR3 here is CASSLPGTGVQEQYF. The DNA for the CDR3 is TGTGCCAGCAGCCTACCGGGGACAGGGGTTCAGGAGCAGTACTTC.

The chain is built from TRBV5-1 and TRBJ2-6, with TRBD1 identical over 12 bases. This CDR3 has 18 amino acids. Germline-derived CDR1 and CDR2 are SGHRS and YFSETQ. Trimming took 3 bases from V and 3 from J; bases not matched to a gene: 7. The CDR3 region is CASSSPGQGALGANVLTF. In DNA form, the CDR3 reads TGCGCCAGCAGCTCACCGGGACAGGGGGCGCTTGGGGCCAACGTCCTGACTTTC.

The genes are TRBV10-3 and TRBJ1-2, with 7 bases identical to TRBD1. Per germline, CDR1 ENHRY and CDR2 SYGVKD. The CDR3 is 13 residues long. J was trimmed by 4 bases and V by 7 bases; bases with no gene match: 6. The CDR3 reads CAINSQGGYGYTF. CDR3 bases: TGTGCCATCAATTCGCAGGGGGGCTATGGCTACACCTTC.

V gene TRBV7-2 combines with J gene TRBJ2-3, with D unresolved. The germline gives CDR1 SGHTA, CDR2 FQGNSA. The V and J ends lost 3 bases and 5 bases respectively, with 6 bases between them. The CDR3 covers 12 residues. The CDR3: CASSLKRDTQYF. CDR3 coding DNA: TGTGCCAGCAGCTTGAAACGAGATACGCAGTATTTT.

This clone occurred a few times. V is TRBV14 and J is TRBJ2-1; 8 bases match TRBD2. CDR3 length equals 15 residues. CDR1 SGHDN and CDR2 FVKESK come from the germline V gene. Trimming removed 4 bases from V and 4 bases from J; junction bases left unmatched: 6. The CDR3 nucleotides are TGTGCCAGCAGCCTAGGGACTAGTTGGTACAATGAGCAGTTCTTC. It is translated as CASSLGTSWYNEQFF.

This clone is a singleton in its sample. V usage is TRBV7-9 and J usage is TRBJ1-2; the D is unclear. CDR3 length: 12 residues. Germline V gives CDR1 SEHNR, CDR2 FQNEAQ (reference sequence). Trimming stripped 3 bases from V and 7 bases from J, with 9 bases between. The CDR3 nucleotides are TGTGCCAGCAGCTTCGACGCCGTTGGCTACACCTTC. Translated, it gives CASSFDAVGYTF.

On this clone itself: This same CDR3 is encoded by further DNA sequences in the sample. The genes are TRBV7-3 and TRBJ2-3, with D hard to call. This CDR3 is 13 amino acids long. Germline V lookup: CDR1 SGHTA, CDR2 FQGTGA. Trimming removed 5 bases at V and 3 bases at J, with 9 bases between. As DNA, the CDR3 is TGTGCCAGCAGCCCCGCTGGAACAGATACGCAGTATTTT. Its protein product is CASSPAGTDTQYF.

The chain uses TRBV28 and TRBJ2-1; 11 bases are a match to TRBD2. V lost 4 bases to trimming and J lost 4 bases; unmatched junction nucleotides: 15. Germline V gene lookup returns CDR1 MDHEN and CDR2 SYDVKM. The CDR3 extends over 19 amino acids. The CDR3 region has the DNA TGTGCCAGCAGTTCCCTTCAAAAACGACTAGCGGGGTTTTACAATGAGCAGTTCTTC. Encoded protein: CASSSLQKRLAGFYNEQFF.

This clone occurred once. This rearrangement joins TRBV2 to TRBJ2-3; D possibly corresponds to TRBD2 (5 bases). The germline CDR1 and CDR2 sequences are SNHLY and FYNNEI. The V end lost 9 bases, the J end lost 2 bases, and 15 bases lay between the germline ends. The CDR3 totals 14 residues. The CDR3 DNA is TGTGCCAGTACACTAGGAAGACACACAGATACGCAGTATTTT. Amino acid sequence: CASTLGRHTDTQYF.

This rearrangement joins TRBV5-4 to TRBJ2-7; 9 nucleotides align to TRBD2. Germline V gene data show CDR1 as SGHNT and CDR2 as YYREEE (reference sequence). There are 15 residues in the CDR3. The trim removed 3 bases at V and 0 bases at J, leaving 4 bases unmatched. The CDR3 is CASSSSGISSYEQYF. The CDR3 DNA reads TGTGCCAGCAGCTCTAGCGGGATAAGCTCCTACGAGCAGTACTTC.

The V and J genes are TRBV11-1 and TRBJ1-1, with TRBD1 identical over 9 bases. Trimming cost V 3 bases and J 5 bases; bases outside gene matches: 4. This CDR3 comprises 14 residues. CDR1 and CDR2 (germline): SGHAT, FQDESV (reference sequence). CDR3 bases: TGTGCCAGCAGCTTGGGACAGGGAAGAACTGAAGCTTTCTTT. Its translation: CASSLGQGRTEAFF.

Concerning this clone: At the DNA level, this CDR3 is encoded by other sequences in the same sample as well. The CDR3 DNA sequence: TGTGCCAGCAGTTTATCTGGTCGTGAAGCTTTCTTT. It translates to CASSLSGREAFF. This chain links TRBV27 with TRBJ1-1, with no clear D. There are 12 residues in the CDR3. Trimming removed 0 bases at V and 7 bases at J, with 6 bases between. The germline V gene encodes CDR1 MNHEY and CDR2 SMNVEV (reference sequence).

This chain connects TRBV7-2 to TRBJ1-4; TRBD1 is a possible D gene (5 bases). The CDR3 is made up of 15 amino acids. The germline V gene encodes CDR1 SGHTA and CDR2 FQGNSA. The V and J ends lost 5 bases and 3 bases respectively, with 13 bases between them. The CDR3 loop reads CASSPQGGANEKLFF. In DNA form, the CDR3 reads TGTGCCAGCAGCCCCCAGGGAGGGGCTAATGAAAAACTGTTTTTT.

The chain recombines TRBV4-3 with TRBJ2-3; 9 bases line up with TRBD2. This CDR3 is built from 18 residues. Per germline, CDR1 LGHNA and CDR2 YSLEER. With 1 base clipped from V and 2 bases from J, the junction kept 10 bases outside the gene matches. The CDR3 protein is CASSQGLYTSGFTDTQYF. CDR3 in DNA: TGCGCCAGCAGCCAAGGTCTATACACTAGCGGGTTCACAGATACGCAGTATTTT.

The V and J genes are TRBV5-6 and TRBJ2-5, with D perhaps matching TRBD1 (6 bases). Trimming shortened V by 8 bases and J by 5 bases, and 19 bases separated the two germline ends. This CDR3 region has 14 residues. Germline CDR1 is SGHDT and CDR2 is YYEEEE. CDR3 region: CASKIVGAGETQYF. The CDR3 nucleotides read TGTGCCAGTAAAATAGTGGGGGCTGGGGAGACCCAGTACTTC.

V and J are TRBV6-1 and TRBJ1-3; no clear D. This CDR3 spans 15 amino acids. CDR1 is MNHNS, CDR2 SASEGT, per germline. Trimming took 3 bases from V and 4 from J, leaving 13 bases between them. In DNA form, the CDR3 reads TGTGCCAGCAGTGAGGTTCCGGGGAGAGGAAACACCATATATTTT. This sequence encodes CASSEVPGRGNTIYF.

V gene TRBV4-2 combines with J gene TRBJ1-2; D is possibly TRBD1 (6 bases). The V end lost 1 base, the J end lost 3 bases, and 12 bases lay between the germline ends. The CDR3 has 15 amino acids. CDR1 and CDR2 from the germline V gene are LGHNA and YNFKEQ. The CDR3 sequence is CASSQAKGGDYGYTF. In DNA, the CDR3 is TGTGCCAGCAGCCAAGCCAAGGGGGGGGACTATGGCTACACCTTC.

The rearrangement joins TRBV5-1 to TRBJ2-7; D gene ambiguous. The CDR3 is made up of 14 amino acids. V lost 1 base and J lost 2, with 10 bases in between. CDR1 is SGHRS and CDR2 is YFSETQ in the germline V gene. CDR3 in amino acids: CASSLSAATYEQYF. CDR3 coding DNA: TGCGCCAGCAGCTTGTCGGCTGCGACCTACGAGCAGTACTTC.

The CDR3 loop reads CASSQTLTYEQYF. The CDR3 DNA reads TGTGCCAGCTCACAAACCCTAACCTACGAGCAGTACTTC. The J gene is TRBJ2-7, the V gene TRBV18; D gene ambiguous. The CDR3 is 13 amino acids. Per the germline V gene, CDR1 is KGHSH and CDR2 is LQKENI. Trimming removed 4 bases from V and 2 bases from J, with 9 bases in between.